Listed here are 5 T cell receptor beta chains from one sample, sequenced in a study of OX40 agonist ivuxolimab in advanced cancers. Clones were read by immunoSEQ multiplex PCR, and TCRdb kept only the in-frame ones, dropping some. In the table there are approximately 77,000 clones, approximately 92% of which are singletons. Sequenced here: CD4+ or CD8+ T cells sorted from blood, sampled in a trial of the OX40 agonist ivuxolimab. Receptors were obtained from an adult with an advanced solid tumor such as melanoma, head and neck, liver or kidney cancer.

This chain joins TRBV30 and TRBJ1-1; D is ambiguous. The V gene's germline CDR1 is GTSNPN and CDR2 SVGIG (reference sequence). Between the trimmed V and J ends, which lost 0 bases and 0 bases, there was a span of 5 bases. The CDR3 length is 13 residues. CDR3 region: CAWSVSMNTEAFF. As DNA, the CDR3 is TGTGCCTGGAGTGTTAGTATGAACACTGAAGCTTTCTTT.

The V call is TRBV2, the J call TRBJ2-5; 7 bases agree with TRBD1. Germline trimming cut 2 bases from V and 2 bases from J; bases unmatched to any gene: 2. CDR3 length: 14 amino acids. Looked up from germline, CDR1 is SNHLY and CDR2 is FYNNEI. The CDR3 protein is CASSETRGQETQYF. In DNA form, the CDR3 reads TGTGCCAGCAGTGAAACCAGGGGGCAAGAGACCCAGTACTTC.

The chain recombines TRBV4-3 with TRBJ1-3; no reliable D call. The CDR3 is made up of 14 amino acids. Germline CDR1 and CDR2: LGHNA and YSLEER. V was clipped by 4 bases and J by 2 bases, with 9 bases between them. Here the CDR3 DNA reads TGCGCCAGCAGCCTTGAGGTAGCTGGAAACACCATATATTTT. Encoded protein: CASSLEVAGNTIYF.

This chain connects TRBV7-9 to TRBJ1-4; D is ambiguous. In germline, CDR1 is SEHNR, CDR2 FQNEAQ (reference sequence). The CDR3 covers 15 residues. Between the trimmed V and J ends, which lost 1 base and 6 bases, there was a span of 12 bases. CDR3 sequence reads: CASSLGPRDDEKLFF. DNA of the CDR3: TGTGCCAGCAGCTTAGGGCCACGGGATGATGAAAAACTGTTTTTT.

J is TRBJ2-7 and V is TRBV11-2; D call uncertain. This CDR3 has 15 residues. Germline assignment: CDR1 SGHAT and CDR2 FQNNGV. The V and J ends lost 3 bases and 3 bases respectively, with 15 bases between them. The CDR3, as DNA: TGTGCCAGCAGCTTGGGTATGGACGGAGTCTACGAGCAGTACTTC. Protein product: CASSLGMDGVYEQYF.